This entry concerns a single T cell receptor (beta chain). The sample is drawn from a study of T cells in Graves' hyperthyroidism and ophthalmopathy. RNA transcripts yielded amplified TCR beta CDR3 regions. A first-round RT-PCR of the TCR CDR3 used the HTBI primer set. TCRdb ran MiXCR on the multiplex PCR reads and lists one entry per CDR3 protein. The sample records around 300,000 distinct CDR3 sequences, around 20% being singletons. The CDR3 has 15 residues. Germline CDR1 and CDR2: MNHNS and SASEGT. Trimming took 6 bases from V and 8 from J; bases not matched to a gene: 7. The sequence derives from a man aged 30 to 45 with Graves' ophthalmopathy. Sequencing was carried out using blood. The genes are TRBV6-1 and TRBJ2-4, with TRBD2 identical over 13 bases. In DNA, the CDR3 is TGTGCCAGCAGGATAGGACTAGCGGGAGAGGACATTCAGTACTTC. Its translation is CASRIGLAGEDIQYF.